Reported below is one T cell receptor (beta chain). Its antigen is unknown. Looked up from germline, CDR1 is SQVTM and CDR2 is ANQGSEA. The trim removed 2 bases at V and 6 bases at J, leaving 7 bases unmatched. This CDR3 has 14 residues. TCRdb redid the calling of the RACE reads with MiXCR, one entry per CDR3 protein. The sample has about 99,000 distinct CDR3 sequences, around 12% seen once. The data belong to a study of human T cells and chemical hapten exposure. The time point denotes: patch test 1, 2 weeks after DPC sensitization. Treatment in this sample: therapeutic diphenylcyclopropenone sensitization with weekly scalp DPC. General study findings and limits: Unchanged with DPC sensitization were TCRs above 1 in 1000 frequency.

The clonotype originates from a middle-aged woman with alopecia areata. Some clones in this sample may be carry-over from other donors' samples. The genes are TRBV29-1 and TRBJ2-5; 9 bases fit TRBD2. Here the sequenced sample was whole blood, taken in connection with sensitization to the hapten diphenylcyclopropenone (DPC). As DNA, the CDR3 is TGCAGCGTTGAACTTCTTAGCGGGAGCCAGACCCAGTACTTC. It translates to CSVELLSGSQTQYF.